This T cell receptor (beta chain) was sequenced during a study of T cells after yellow fever vaccination (dated by TCRdb to about 2019). Background on the whole study: The SMART-Seq v4 Ultra Low Input RNA kit was used to prepare libraries from fractions with low cell numbers. To follow T-cell clones before and after both primary and booster YFV17D yellow fever vaccination, bulk TCR alpha and beta repertoires underwent longitudinal sequencing. Two healthy male donors, one aged 18 to 30 and one aged 30 to 40 years, were included in the cohort. Blood was collected at multiple timepoints before and after primary and secondary immunization, and bulk PBMC replicates and cell subsets were isolated.

The sample's treatment or condition label, decoded: live attenuated yellow fever vaccine strain. At each blood-draw timepoint, two biological replicates of bulk PBMCs were collected. A standard Ficoll-Paque protocol was used to isolate PBMCs from peripheral blood. RNA was extracted with TriZol from bulk PBMCs, CD4 and CD8 fractions, and dextramer-positive and dextramer-negative fractions. Sequencing took place on an Illumina NovaSeq 6000. TCR cDNA was made using 5'RACE template switching, a step that added a universal primer site and unique molecular identifiers. cDNA synthesis was primed from both the TCR alpha and TCR beta constant segments. Libraries were amplified in two PCR steps, with sample barcodes and sequencing adapters added in the second step. Sequencing of libraries was performed on Illumina HiSeq 2500 (2x100 bp) or NovaSeq (2x150 bp). Per the authors' processing: MIGEC was used to demultiplex reads and collapse the reads into UMI consensus sequences, and MiXCR was used for V(D)J alignment. Clonotypes responding to the vaccine were identified with edgeR on replicate PBMC samples, with the criteria of FDR below 0.01 and a log2 fold change above 5 up to day 15. Each bulk clonotype received a CD4 or CD8 identity based on whether the sequenced CD4 or CD8 repertoire contained that clonotype at higher abundance. TCRdb cleaned the public reads at Q25 with fastp, built clones with MiXCR and kept in-frame beta chains. Under each unique CDR3 protein, matching rows form one entry showing the most common genes and DNA. These V and J calls are TCRdb output, not the study's own analysis. Here the sample has about 320,000 distinct CDR3 sequences; over 3.5% occur a single time. The ten largest clones take up 15% to 20% of the sample.

Trimming costs V 3 bases and J 3 bases, and their ends lie 8 bases apart. Inclusive of the bounding cysteine and phenylalanine, the CDR3 is 13 residues long. The read is trimmed to its CDR3 DNA, 39 bases read in frame from base 1. The research as a whole found: FACS-sorted repertoires could contain abundant contaminating clonotypes from the bulk population, so computational filtering was required. Most clones expanded after primary vaccination (around 96% of CD4 and roughly 90% of CD8) were re-detected after the booster, suggesting that broad memory maintenance occurred. A small share of clonotypes occurred in both CD4 and CD8 compartments, likely arising from convergent recombination. The secondary T-cell response was weaker than the primary response but faster, peaking on day 5 instead of day 15. Because only a couple of donors were included in the study, the extent to which the findings can be generalized is limited.

This clonotype was detected a few times. Its antigen remains unidentified. It has no much larger one-base neighbor in the sample; base qualities were not kept. This receptor was taken from a man aged 18 to 29 who received the YFV17D yellow fever vaccine. The V and J genes are TRBV12-3 or TRBV12-4 and TRBJ2-5; the D gene is perhaps TRBD1 or TRBD2, each of them matching over 5 bases. The specimen comprised PBMCs, sampled 15 days after the yellow fever booster vaccination. The CDR3 region: CASSFGAKETQYF. The nucleotide sequence reads as follows: TGTGCCAGCAGTTTCGGGGCCAAAGAGACCCAGTACTTC.